Below are 14 T cell receptor beta chains sequenced from a single sample in a study of cytomegalovirus exposure and HLA in healthy donors. Use of 60 Vbeta and 13 Jbeta primers characterized the PCR. Using immunoSEQ multiplex PCR, the repertoire was profiled, and TCRdb retains in-frame clones only, with some absent. The sample includes roughly 110,000 clones, 77% of them seen just once. The sample comprised PBMCs. These receptors all stem from a male donor in good health and CMV-seronegative.

The genes are TRBV5-6 and TRBJ2-5; maybe TRBD2 (7 bases). CDR1 and CDR2 (germline): SGHDT, YYEEEE. This CDR3 is built from 13 residues. The V and J ends lost 4 bases and 5 bases respectively, with 12 bases between them. The CDR3 region is CASSRRGGETQYF. The CDR3 region has the DNA TGTGCCAGCAGCCGGAGGGGGGGGGAGACCCAGTACTTC.

The chain is built from TRBV27 and TRBJ2-1; no reliable D call. The CDR3 contains 15 residues. Germline CDR1 reads MNHEY; CDR2 reads SMNVEV (reference sequence). Trimming removed 3 bases at V and 0 bases at J, with 9 bases between. CDR3 region: CASSFLPSSYNEQFF. CDR3 DNA: TGTGCCAGCAGTTTCCTCCCGAGCTCCTACAATGAGCAGTTCTTC.

The rearrangement links TRBV7-9 to TRBJ2-3, with 8 bases matching TRBD1. This CDR3 is built from 15 residues. Per germline, CDR1 SEHNR and CDR2 FQNEAQ (reference sequence). V was clipped by 5 bases and J by 2 bases; unmatched bases: 6. DNA for the CDR3: TGTGCCAGCAGCGGAGACAGGGGAGACACAGATACGCAGTATTTT. It yields the protein CASSGDRGDTDTQYF.

The chain employs TRBV28 and TRBJ2-7; no definite D call. In germline, CDR1 is MDHEN, CDR2 SYDVKM. Trimming took off 10 bases at V and 3 bases at J, with 10 bases between the two ends. The CDR3 runs 11 residues. The CDR3: CAIHQDYEQYF. CDR3 nucleotides: TGTGCCATTCATCAGGACTACGAGCAGTACTTC.

The rearrangement uses TRBV6-1 and TRBJ2-1; D perhaps matches TRBD2 (5 bases). The germline V gene encodes CDR1 MNHNS and CDR2 SASEGT. CDR3 length equals 12 residues. Trimming removed 6 bases from V and 13 bases from J, with 16 bases in between. The CDR3 loop is CASRLTGYPQFF. In nucleotides, the CDR3 is TGTGCCAGCAGGCTCACGGGATATCCCCAGTTCTTC.

CDR3 sequence: CASRGTSGISTDTQYF. The CDR3 bases are TGTGCCAGCAGGGGGACTAGCGGTATTAGCACAGATACGCAGTATTTT. This chain joins TRBV5-8 and TRBJ2-3, with 11 bases that match TRBD2. This CDR3 is built from 16 residues. Per the germline V gene, CDR1 is SGHTS and CDR2 is YDEGEE. V shed 5 bases, J shed 0 bases, and the junction held 5 bases outside the gene matches.

This clone was seen more than once but under ten times. The V gene is TRBV6-4, the J gene TRBJ2-2, with 7 bases aligning to TRBD2. Trimming took 0 bases from V and 6 from J; bases not matched to a gene: 4. The V gene's germline CDR1 is MRHNA and CDR2 SNTAGT. The CDR3 extends over 15 amino acids. The CDR3 is CASSDSGTTAGELFF. The CDR3 DNA reads as TGTGCCAGCAGTGACTCCGGGACTACCGCCGGGGAGCTGTTTTTT.

The chain uses TRBV7-6 and TRBJ2-3, with no clear D. The ends were cut back, 2 bases at V and 1 base at J, with 7 bases in the middle. The germline V gene encodes CDR1 SGHVS and CDR2 FNYEAQ. There are 14 residues in the CDR3. The CDR3 DNA is TGTGCCAGCAGCTTACAGCAGGGCACAGATACGCAGTATTTT. Its protein is CASSLQQGTDTQYF.

The chain recombines TRBV5-6 with TRBJ2-7; 8 bases are shared with TRBD1. This CDR3 comprises 12 residues. CDR1 and CDR2 (germline): SGHDT, YYEEEE. V shed 3 bases and J 7 bases; nucleotides not matched to a gene: 3. The CDR3 protein is CASSSTGGEQYF. The CDR3 DNA sequence: TGTGCCAGCAGCTCCACAGGGGGAGAGCAGTACTTC.

The chain employs TRBV4-1 and TRBJ2-3, with 8 bases fitting TRBD1. V was pared by 1 base and J by 4 bases, with 4 bases of the junction left unmatched. This CDR3 spans 15 amino acids. The germline V gene has CDR1 MGHRA and CDR2 YSYEKL. CDR3: CASSQGTGRADTQYF. The CDR3 DNA is TGCGCCAGCAGCCAAGGGACAGGGAGAGCAGATACGCAGTATTTT.

The V gene is TRBV6-6, the J gene TRBJ1-2; unclear D gene. V was cut by 4 bases and J by 7 bases, with 13 bases left in between. Germline V gene lookup returns CDR1 MNHNY and CDR2 SVGAGI (reference sequence). The CDR3 contains 13 residues. The CDR3 reads CASSSDTTGGYTF. CDR3 in DNA: TGTGCCAGCAGTTCCGACACAACTGGTGGCTACACCTTC.

V is TRBV28 and J is TRBJ2-3; D might be TRBD1 (5 bases). CDR3 length equals 16 residues. Germline-derived CDR1 and CDR2 are MDHEN and SYDVKM. V was cut by 7 bases and J by 4 bases, with 21 bases left in between. The chain's CDR3 is CASTSAVGALADTQYF. In DNA, the CDR3 is TGTGCCAGCACCTCGGCCGTAGGGGCTCTTGCAGATACGCAGTATTTT.

This clone was found a few times. J is TRBJ2-7 and V is TRBV14, with D unresolved. The CDR3 contains 12 residues. Per germline, CDR1 SGHDN and CDR2 FVKESK. V lost 1 base, J lost 9 bases, and 10 bases lay in between. This chain's CDR3 is CASSQGGTRQYF. In DNA form, the CDR3 reads TGTGCCAGCAGCCAAGGAGGTACACGGCAGTACTTC.

The rearrangement joins TRBV21-1 to TRBJ2-3; the table assigns TRBD2, which was not confirmed against the DNA. TRBV21-1 is termed a pseudogene. There are 16 residues in the CDR3. The chain's CDR3 is CASSRSRGNVADTQYF. The CDR3 bases are TGTGCCAGCAGTAGGTCCCGCGGGAATGTGGCGGATACGCAGTATTTT.